This T cell receptor (beta chain) was sequenced during a study of T cell repertoires in cytomegalovirus infection. TCRdb re-called the reads with MiXCR, one entry per CDR3 protein. The sample includes 150,000 to 200,000 distinct CDR3 sequences, approximately 15% of them seen just once. In its sample, this clonotype was seen a few times. Germline values: CDR1 SGHDT, CDR2 YYEEEE. V dropped 2 bases and J dropped 8; count of bases not matched to a gene: 3. The CDR3 contains 13 residues. The source is a human donor in good health (CMV status not recorded). Some clones in this sample may be carry-over from other donors' samples. This chain connects TRBV5-6 to TRBJ2-1; TRBD1 agrees at 8 bases. The specimen sequenced was PBMCs. Here the CDR3 DNA reads TGTGCCAGCAGCTTACAGGGGGTTTATGAGCAGTTCTTC. It encodes CASSLQGVYEQFF.